The clone carrying this TCR beta chain was observed a few times. Its specificity is unknown. The use of a sample-barcoded 5' primer and a J-beta primer mix characterized a second PCR of roughly 6 to 11 cycles. Any given sample supplied a minimum of 2.5 million CDR3-containing paired-end reads. TCRdb reprocessed the 5' RACE reads via MiXCR and lists one record per CDR3 protein. The repertoire includes around 850,000 distinct CDR3 sequences, 30% to 45% of them detected once, and under 15% sits in the top ten. The entry originates in a study of blood T cells in healthy people across ages. Overall study results and limits: Across samples, TCR beta diversity tracked strongly with naive T cell percentage. With age, beta diversity per million T cells declined roughly linearly, significantly by roughly 40.

The donors, aged roughly 6 to 90, were healthy Caucasians from Russia. Germline lookup yields CDR1 SNHLY and CDR2 FYNNEI. The CDR3 runs to 16 residues. With 8 bases clipped from V and 5 bases from J, the junction kept 11 bases outside the gene matches. The sample was blood. The sequence derives from a man aged 18 to 35 in good health. The chain combines TRBV2 with TRBJ2-5; 13 bases line up with TRBD2. CDR3 residues: CASPYRTSGGIETQYF. In nucleotides, the CDR3 is TGTGCCAGCCCTTACAGGACTAGCGGGGGTATCGAGACCCAGTACTTC. Full variable domain (outside the CDR3, taken from reference TRBV2 and TRBJ2-5): EPEVTQTPSHQVTQMGQEVILRCVPISNHLYFYWYRQILGQKVEFLVSFYNNEISEKSEIFDDQFSVERPDGSNFTLKIRSTKLEDSAMYFCASPYRTSGGIETQYFGPGTRLLVL.